Listed below are T cell receptor beta chains from one sample, sequenced in a study of beta chain features in type 1 diabetes. Assay used: immunoSEQ multiplex PCR; TCRdb lists only in-frame clones, some missing. The sample comprises about 290,000 clones, 7.5% to 9.5% of which are singletons, and about 0.93% rests with the top ten. The material sequenced was central memory CD4+ T cells from blood. The receptors derive from a woman aged 18-29 years in good health. CDR3s include the opening cysteine and the closing phenylalanine or tryptophan. A D gene is named only where the DNA matches it firmly. Not all rows give a size; the values are once, few, many and, for expanded clones, a class.

d_call j_call v_call clone_size cdr3_nt cdr3_aa
NA TRBJ1-4 TRBV29-1 few TGCAGCGTTGAACTGGGGCGCGAAAAACTGTTTTTT CSVELGREKLFF
NA TRBJ2-1 TRBV7-9 NA TGTGCCAGCAGCTTAGAGGACGACGATGAGCAGTTCTTC CASSLEDDDEQFF
TRBD2 TRBJ2-7 TRBV5-1 NA TGCGCCAGCAGCTCCGGGACTAGGGGCTGGGAGCAGTACTTC CASSSGTRGWEQYF
TRBD2 TRBJ2-5 TRBV5-1 NA TGCGCCAGCAGCCGGGAGGTTCAAGAGACCCAGTACTTC CASSREVQETQYF
NA TRBJ1-4 TRBV4-3 many TGCGCCAGCAGCCTGCGACGTGCGACTAATGAAAAACTGTTTTTT CASSLRRATNEKLFF
NA TRBJ2-1 TRBV6-6 many TGTGCCAGCAGCCGCGATAGCGGCCCGCAGTTCTTC CASSRDSGPQFF
TRBD2 TRBJ2-5 TRBV7-2 NA TGTGCCAGCAGCCGAGGACTAGCGGGGGGCGAAGAGACCCAGTACTTC CASSRGLAGGEETQYF
TRBD2 TRBJ2-1 TRBV7-6 NA TGTGCCAGCAGCTTCATCGGGGGGGAGCAGTTCTTC CASSFIGGEQFF
NA TRBJ1-5 TRBV19 few TGTGCCAGTAGTATAGGAAGGAACAGAAATCAGCCCCAGCATTTT CASSIGRNRNQPQHF
NA TRBJ2-5 TRBV4-2 NA TGTGCCAGCAGCCAAGATTTCGAGTCCCGCGGGACCCAGTACTTC CASSQDFESRGTQYF
NA TRBJ1-1 TRBV14 few TGTGCCAGCAGCCCGGGGAGGACTGAAGCTTTCTTT CASSPGRTEAFF
NA TRBJ2-4 TRBV5-1 NA TGCGCCAGCAGCCCAGGGGTCGACGGGGACACTAAGTACTTC CASSPGVDGDTKYF
NA TRBJ2-5 TRBV7-6 few TGTGCCAGCAGCTTAAGGTCTCTGGAGACCCAGTACTTC CASSLRSLETQYF
NA TRBJ2-3 TRBV5-1 NA TGCGCCAGCAGCTTGGCCTCAGGGACGGGTGCAGATACGCAGTATTTT CASSLASGTGADTQYF
NA TRBJ1-6 TRBV10-3 few TGTGCCAGCAGCTCGACGGGTCTGCCCCTCCACTTT CASSSTGLPLHF
TRBD1 TRBJ2-5 TRBV7-2 NA TGTGCCAGCAGCCAAACAGGGGTGCCCGTACTAGGGCTTCTGGAGACCCAGTACTTC CASSQTGVPVLGLLETQYF
NA TRBJ1-1 TRBV7-8 once TGTGCCAGCAGCTCAGCGGGGGAAGGGGCTGAAGCTTTCTTT CASSSAGEGAEAFF
TRBD1 TRBJ2-5 TRBV5-4 many TGTGCCAGCAGCGGGGACAGTATGGAGACCCAGTACTTC CASSGDSMETQYF
NA TRBJ1-2 TRBV21-1 NA TGTGCCAGCAGCAAACAGGGGGGCCTTAACTATGGCTACACCTTC CASSKQGGLNYGYTF
TRBD1 TRBJ1-5 TRBV19 few TGTGCCAGTAGTATAGATCGGGCAGGGGGGCGACAGCCCCAGCATTTT CASSIDRAGGRQPQHF
NA TRBJ1-2 TRBV20-1 NA TGCAGTGCCGGGACCTTCTATGGCTACACCTTC CSAGTFYGYTF
TRBD2 TRBJ2-1 TRBV15 NA TGTGCCACCAGCAGAGGACTAGCGGGAGTATTTGAGCAGTTCTTC CATSRGLAGVFEQFF
NA TRBJ2-5 TRBV7-9 few TGTGCCAGCAGCTTCCAGGGGAAATGGACCCAGTACTTC CASSFQGKWTQYF
NA TRBJ2-2 TRBV5-1 NA TGCGCCAGCAAAAGACTAGAGAACACCGGGGAGCTGTTTTTT CASKRLENTGELFF
NA TRBJ2-3 TRBV11-3 few TGTGCCAGCAGCTCCGACCTCACAGATACGCAGTATTTT CASSSDLTDTQYF
NA TRBJ2-3 TRBV5-4 few TGTGCCAGCAGCATTAGCGTTGCTAGCACAGATACGCAGTATTTT CASSISVASTDTQYF
NA TRBJ2-3 TRBV4-3 few TGCGCCAGCAGCCAAGATCTGGATAACACAGATACGCAGTATTTT CASSQDLDNTDTQYF
TRBD1 TRBJ2-3 TRBV5-5 few TGTGCCAGCAGCCAGGGGGTGGGTAGCACAGATACGCAGTATTTT CASSQGVGSTDTQYF
TRBD2 TRBJ2-1 TRBV7-2 NA TGTGCCAGCAGCCTTACTAGCGGGAGTATTGGTGAGCAGTTCTTC CASSLTSGSIGEQFF
NA TRBJ2-2 TRBV5-6 few TGTGCCAGCGTTTACTATGGGCTCCCAGGTACCGGGGAGCTGTTTTTT CASVYYGLPGTGELFF
NA TRBJ2-3 TRBV4-3 many TGCGCCAGCAGCCAAGAATGGACAGCTTTACATACGCAGTATTTT CASSQEWTALHTQYF
TRBD1 TRBJ1-2 TRBV15 NA TGTGCCACCAGCCCTCGACAGGGGGACTATGGCTACACCTTC CATSPRQGDYGYTF
NA TRBJ1-2 TRBV23-1 many TGCGCCAGCAGTCAATCCTCGGCTAAGACCTATGGCTACACCTTC CASSQSSAKTYGYTF
NA TRBJ1-4 TRBV21-1 NA TGTGCCCAGCCTAACAGGGCTAATGAAAAACTGTTTTTT CAQPNRANEKLFF
TRBD1 TRBJ1-4 TRBV7-2 NA TGTGCCAGCAGCCCCCGGACAGGGGGGAGGGAAAAACTGTTTTTT CASSPRTGGREKLFF
NA TRBJ1-4 TRBV15 NA TGTGCCACCAGCGGTGACCTACTCTTTAATGAAAAACTGTTTTTT CATSGDLLFNEKLFF
NA TRBJ1-5 TRBV6-5 once TGTGCCAGCAGCCACGGACGGGAACAGCCCCAGCATTTT CASSHGREQPQHF